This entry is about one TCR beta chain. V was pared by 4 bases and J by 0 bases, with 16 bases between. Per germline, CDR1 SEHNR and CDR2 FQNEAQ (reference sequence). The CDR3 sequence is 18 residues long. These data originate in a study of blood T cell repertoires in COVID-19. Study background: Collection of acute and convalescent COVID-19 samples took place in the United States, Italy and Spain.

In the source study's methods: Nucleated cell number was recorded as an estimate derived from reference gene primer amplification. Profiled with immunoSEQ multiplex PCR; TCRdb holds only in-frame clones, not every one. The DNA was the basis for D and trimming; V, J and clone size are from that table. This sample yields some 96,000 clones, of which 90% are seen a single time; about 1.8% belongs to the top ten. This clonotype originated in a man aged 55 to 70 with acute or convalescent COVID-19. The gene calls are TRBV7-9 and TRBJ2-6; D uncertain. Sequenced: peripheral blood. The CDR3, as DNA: TGTGCCAGCAGCTCCCAAGGTTCAGGCTTCTCTGGGGCCAACGTCCTGACTTTC. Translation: CASSSQGSGFSGANVLTF.